This is a list of T cell receptor beta chains from one sample in a study of T cell changes during pregnancy in multiple sclerosis. Profiled with immunoSEQ multiplex PCR; TCRdb holds only in-frame clones, not every one. The table records 50,000 to 70,000 clones, around 90% of them present only once. The source was peripheral blood, collected in the second trimester of pregnancy. Receptors originate from a female donor with multiple sclerosis, enrolled in a pregnancy study. The CDR3 runs from the conserved cysteine through the conserved F or W. The D gene is left open where the match is weak. A clone size is listed for some rows: how often the clone was seen (once, few, many), or a class if it is expanded.

NA TRBJ1-1 TRBV7-6 NA TGTGCCAGCAGCGGTGACACGAACACTGAAGCTTTCTTT CASSGDTNTEAFF
NA TRBJ2-1 TRBV28 TRBD2 TGTGCCAGCAGGTGGGGACTAGCGGGAGGCGATGAGCAGTTCTTC CASRWGLAGGDEQFF
NA TRBJ1-1 TRBV2 NA TGTGCCAGCAGTGAAGTGATCGGGGGTTGGACTGAAGCTTTCTTT CASSEVIGGWTEAFF
NA TRBJ1-1 TRBV19 NA TGTGCCAGTAGTCTCTCAACAGGGTTGGGCACTGAAGCTTTCTTT CASSLSTGLGTEAFF
NA TRBJ1-2 TRBV28 NA TGTGCCAGCAGTTTGAGTCGATTGGGCTCAGTACGGGATAGTGGCTACACCTTC CASSLSRLGSVRDSGYTF
NA TRBJ2-5 TRBV19 TRBD2 TGTGCCAGTATCTCACCCGGGGGGGAGAAGGTAAAGACCCAGTACTTC CASISPGGEKVKTQYF
NA TRBJ2-2 TRBV19 TRBD2 TGTGCCAGTAGTTCATCCAGCGGGAGGCCCGATAGTGTCGGGGAGCTGTTTTTT CASSSSSGRPDSVGELFF
once TRBJ2-7 TRBV6-1 NA TGTGCCAGCAGTGAAGACGTGAGGACCTACGAGCAGTACTTC CASSEDVRTYEQYF
NA TRBJ1-5 TRBV4-1 NA TGCGCCAGCAGCCAAGACAGATATCAGCCCCAGCATTTT CASSQDRYQPQHF
NA TRBJ2-5 TRBV15 NA TGTGCCACCAGCAGAGCAGGGCAGATCGAAGAGACCCAGTACTTC CATSRAGQIEETQYF
NA TRBJ1-4 TRBV27 NA TGTGCCAGCAGTCCCATTGATTGGCTTTTGGAGGAAAAACTGTTTTTT CASSPIDWLLEEKLFF
NA TRBJ1-5 TRBV4-3 NA TGCGCCAGCAGCCAACTCAGGGATCAGCCCCAGCATTTT CASSQLRDQPQHF
NA TRBJ1-4 TRBV5-5 NA TGTGCCAGCAGCCTTTGGGGGGGTAATGAAAAACTGTTTTTT CASSLWGGNEKLFF
NA TRBJ1-5 TRBV28 NA TGTGCCAGCAGTTTGGTGCGGTTCTATAGCAATCAGCCCCAGCATTTT CASSLVRFYSNQPQHF
NA TRBJ2-7 TRBV27 TRBD2 TGTGCCAGCAGGAGAACCGGGACTAGCTACGAGCAGTACTTC CASRRTGTSYEQYF
NA TRBJ2-7 TRBV6-6 NA TGTGCCAGCAGTTACTCTGCTAGCGCTACCTACGAGCAGTACTTC CASSYSASATYEQYF
NA TRBJ2-7 TRBV6-5 TRBD2 TGTGCCAGCAGTCCCGTTAGCGGGAGTAGTCACGAGCAGTACTTC CASSPVSGSSHEQYF
once TRBJ2-7 TRBV6-5 NA TGTGCCAGCAGTTACTCGGCAGGAACCTACGAGCAGTACTTC CASSYSAGTYEQYF
NA TRBJ2-7 TRBV25-1 NA TGTGCCAGCAGTGCGACAGGACCCCTCTCCTACGAGCAGTACTTC CASSATGPLSYEQYF
NA TRBJ1-6 TRBV27 NA TGTGCCAGCAGTTCCGGACAGTATAATTCACCCCTCCACTTT CASSSGQYNSPLHF
NA TRBJ1-4 TRBV19 NA TGTGCCAGTTCCGACGGGGGGCGGAGAACTAATGAAAAACTGTTTTTT CASSDGGRRTNEKLFF
once TRBJ2-1 TRBV7-2 TRBD2 TGTGCCAGCAGCCTCTGGACTAGCGGGGCCCGTGAGCAGTTCTTC CASSLWTSGAREQFF
NA TRBJ2-3 TRBV6-5 TRBD2 TGTGCCAGCAAGAGAGCGGGAGTGGCAGATACGCAGTATTTT CASKRAGVADTQYF